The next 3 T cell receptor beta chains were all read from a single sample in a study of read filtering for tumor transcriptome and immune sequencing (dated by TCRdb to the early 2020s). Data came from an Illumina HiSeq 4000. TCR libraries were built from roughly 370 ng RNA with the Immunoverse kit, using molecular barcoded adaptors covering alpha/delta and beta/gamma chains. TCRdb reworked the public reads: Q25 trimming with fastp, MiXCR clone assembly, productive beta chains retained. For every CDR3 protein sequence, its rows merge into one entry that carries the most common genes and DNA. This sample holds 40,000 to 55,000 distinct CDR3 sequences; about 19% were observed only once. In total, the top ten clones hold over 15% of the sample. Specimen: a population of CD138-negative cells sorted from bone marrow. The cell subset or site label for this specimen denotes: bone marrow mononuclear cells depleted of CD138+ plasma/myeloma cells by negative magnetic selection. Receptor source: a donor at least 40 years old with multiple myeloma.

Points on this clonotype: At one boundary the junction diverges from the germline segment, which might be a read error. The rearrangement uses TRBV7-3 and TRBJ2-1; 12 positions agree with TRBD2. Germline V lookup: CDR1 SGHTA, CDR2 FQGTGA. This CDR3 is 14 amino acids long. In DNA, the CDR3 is TGTGCCAGCAGCCTTGGACTAGCGGGAAATGATCAGTTCTTC. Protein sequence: CASSLGLAGNDQFF.

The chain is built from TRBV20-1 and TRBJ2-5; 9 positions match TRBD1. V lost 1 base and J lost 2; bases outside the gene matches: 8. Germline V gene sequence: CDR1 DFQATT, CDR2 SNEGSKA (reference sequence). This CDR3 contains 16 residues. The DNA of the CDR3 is TGCAGTGCTAGAGTACGACCGGGACAGGGTCAAGAGACCCAGTACTTC. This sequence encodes CSARVRPGQGQETQYF.

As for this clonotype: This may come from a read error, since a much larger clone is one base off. CDR3: CSVGGRRAGTEAFF. The DNA of the CDR3 is TGCAGCGTGGGAGGACGTCGAGCGGGCACTGAAGCTTTCTTT. V and J are TRBV29-1 and TRBJ1-1; no definite D call. This CDR3 region has 14 residues. Germline V gene data show CDR1 as SQVTM and CDR2 as ANQGSEA. Trimming took 6 bases from V and 4 from J, leaving 18 bases between them.